This T cell receptor (beta chain) was captured by sequencing in a study of blood T cell repertoires in COVID-19. Study as a whole: Some COVID-19 samples were acute and others convalescent; all came from the United States, Italy and Spain. The cDNA or gDNA used as material had been derived from T cells, B-cell-depleted T cells, or PBMCs.

Original methodology: It was from reference gene primer amplification that nucleated cell counts were estimated. Only in-frame clones appear in the TCRdb table, and some are missing; sequencing was by immunoSEQ multiplex PCR. Clonal size and the V and J genes are those of that table, whereas D and trimming came from the DNA. The table has some 260,000 clones, 88% seen once; the top ten hold around 0.7%. The CDR3 loop spans 15 amino acids. V gave up 6 bases and J gave up 2 bases; unmatched junction bases: 7. CDR1 and CDR2 from the germline V gene are MNHEY and SMNVEV (reference sequence). Sequenced input: peripheral blood. The TCR was taken from a human donor in a cohort sampled during active COVID-19. The rearrangement links TRBV27 to TRBJ2-5, with TRBD2 matching over 9 bases. CDR3 DNA: TGTGCCAGCAGGGATCCTAGCGGGAATCAAGAGACCCAGTACTTC. Translated: CASRDPSGNQETQYF.